This T cell receptor (beta chain) was recorded in a study of T cells in tuberculosis. Study in general: In South Africa, adults with active tuberculosis were compared with IGRA-negative and latently infected IGRA-positive adolescents.

Sequencing was performed with immunoSEQ multiplex PCR; in TCRdb, only in-frame clones are kept and a portion is missing. This sample yields roughly 30,000 clones, of which approximately 90% are seen a single time; about 2% belongs to the top ten. Tuberculin skin test and IGRA determined adolescents' latent tuberculosis status at entry. Each clinical donor contributed on average around 92,000 T cells from unsorted cryopreserved PBMC. Findings of the study overall: Selection depended on which cryopreserved specimens were available.

Regarding this clone: Its target is unknown.

This TCR derives from a donor between 10 and 35 years old with latent tuberculosis or without tuberculosis infection. The sequenced material came from PBMCs.

The CDR3 spells CASTQGRGWSYEQYF. In DNA form, the CDR3 reads TGTGCCAGCACGCAGGGGCGGGGGTGGTCCTACGAGCAGTACTTC. The chain combines TRBV6-1 with TRBJ2-7; perhaps TRBD2 as D (7 bases). The V end was cut by 7 bases, the J end by 1 base, with 17 bases between. The CDR3 length is 15 residues. CDR1 and CDR2 (germline): MNHNS, SASEGT.